This T cell receptor (beta chain) came from a study of cytomegalovirus exposure and HLA in healthy donors. At the level of the study: Most donors, 80% to 90% of 398 genotyped, fell in the Caucasian-associated ancestry cluster. Study observations and caveats: Sequencing artifact likely explains a cluster of highly shared sequence variants.

13 Jbeta primers and 60 Vbeta primers were used for the PCR. Assay: immunoSEQ multiplex PCR; the TCRdb copy retains only in-frame clones and omits some. The sample consists of about 250,000 clones, under 80% of them appearing once. The CDR3 is 12 residues long. The germline CDR1 and CDR2 sequences are SQVTM and ANQGSEA. Deletions cut 3 bases from V and 2 bases from J, with 7 bases between. About this clone itself: The antigen is not known.

The sequenced sample was PBMCs. The chain uses TRBV29-1 and TRBJ1-2; D uncertain. This TCR derives from a female donor in good health and CMV-seronegative. CDR3 coding DNA: TGCAGCGTTGAGGGCACCAACTATGGCTACACCTTC. Amino acids: CSVEGTNYGYTF.